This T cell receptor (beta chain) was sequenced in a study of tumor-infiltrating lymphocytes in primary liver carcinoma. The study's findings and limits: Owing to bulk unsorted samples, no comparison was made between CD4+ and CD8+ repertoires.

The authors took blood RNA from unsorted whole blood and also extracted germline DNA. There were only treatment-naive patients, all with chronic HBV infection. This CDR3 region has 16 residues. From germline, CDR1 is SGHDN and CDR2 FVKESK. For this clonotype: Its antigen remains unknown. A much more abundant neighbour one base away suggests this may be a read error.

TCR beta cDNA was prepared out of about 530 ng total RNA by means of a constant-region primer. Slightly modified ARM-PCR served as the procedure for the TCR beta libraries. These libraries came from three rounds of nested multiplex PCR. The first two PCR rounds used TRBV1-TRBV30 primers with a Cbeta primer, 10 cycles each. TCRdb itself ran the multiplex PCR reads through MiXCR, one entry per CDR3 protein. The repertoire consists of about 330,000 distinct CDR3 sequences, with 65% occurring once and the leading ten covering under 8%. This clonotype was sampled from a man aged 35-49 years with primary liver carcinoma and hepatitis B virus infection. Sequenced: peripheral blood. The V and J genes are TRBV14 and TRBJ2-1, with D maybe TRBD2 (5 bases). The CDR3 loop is CASNQDRTLPGNEQFF. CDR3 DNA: TGTGCCAGCAACCAAGATAGGACTCTGCCTGGCAATGAGCAGTTCTTC.